A selection of T cell receptor beta chains follows, all from one sample in a study of T cell repertoires in cytomegalovirus infection. The antigens for these receptors are not known. TCRdb independently ran MiXCR on the reads; one entry per CDR3 protein. The sample carries about a million distinct CDR3 sequences, less than 40% recorded once. Sequencing was performed on cultured CD8+ T cells from PBMCs, taken from culture after CMV antigen stimulation. The receptors shown here come from a human donor in good health (CMV status not recorded). Some clones in this sample may be carry-over from other donors' samples. The CDR3 runs from the conserved cysteine through the conserved F or W. D genes are given only for firm matches. The listing skips clone size in some rows; elsewhere it reads once, few, many or a size class.

clone size: -; V gene: TRBV5-1; J gene: TRBJ2-1; D gene: -; CDR3 DNA: TGCGCCAGCAGCTTGGAAGGGGGGTTGAGCTCCTACAATGAGCAGTTCTTC; CDR3 protein: CASSLEGGLSSYNEQFF
clone size: few; V gene: TRBV7-9; J gene: TRBJ1-1; D gene: -; CDR3 DNA: TGTGCCAGCATCCTGGGGACGGGGGGCAACACTGAAGCTTTCTTT; CDR3 protein: CASILGTGGNTEAFF
clone size: -; V gene: TRBV4-1; J gene: TRBJ2-1; D gene: -; CDR3 DNA: TGCGCCAGCAGCCAAGAAGACAGACCCAATGAGCAGTTCTTC; CDR3 protein: CASSQEDRPNEQFF
clone size: few; V gene: TRBV7-6; J gene: TRBJ1-1; D gene: TRBD1; CDR3 DNA: TGTGCCAGCAGCTTAGCCTACAGGGGATGGGACACTGAAGCTTTCTTT; CDR3 protein: CASSLAYRGWDTEAFF
clone size: -; V gene: TRBV7-2; J gene: TRBJ1-2; D gene: TRBD1; CDR3 DNA: TGTGCCAGCAGTTCGATCCAGGGGGCATTTGGCTACACCTTC; CDR3 protein: CASSSIQGAFGYTF
clone size: -; V gene: TRBV7-8; J gene: TRBJ2-2; D gene: TRBD1; CDR3 DNA: TGTGCCAGCAGCTTCGTTTCGGACAGGGGGCTAACCACGAACACCGGGGAGCTGTTTTTT; CDR3 protein: CASSFVSDRGLTTNTGELFF
clone size: -; V gene: TRBV12-5; J gene: TRBJ2-3; D gene: TRBD2; CDR3 DNA: TGTGCTAGTGGTTCATATCGGGGACTAGCGGACACAGATACGCAGTATTTT; CDR3 protein: CASGSYRGLADTDTQYF
clone size: -; V gene: TRBV6-1; J gene: TRBJ1-4; D gene: -; CDR3 DNA: TGTGCCAGCAGTGCTTACCGTTTAGAGAATGAAAAACTGTTTTTT; CDR3 protein: CASSAYRLENEKLFF
clone size: -; V gene: TRBV7-9; J gene: TRBJ1-3; D gene: -; CDR3 DNA: TGTGCCAGCATCAATTCCTCCTCTGGAAACACCATATATTTT; CDR3 protein: CASINSSSGNTIYF
clone size: -; V gene: TRBV23-1; J gene: TRBJ2-4; D gene: -; CDR3 DNA: TGCGCCAGCAGTCAATCCGGGGGGCCAGCCAAAAACATTCGGTACTTC; CDR3 protein: CASSQSGGPAKNIRYF
clone size: -; V gene: TRBV5-4; J gene: TRBJ1-2; D gene: TRBD1; CDR3 DNA: TGTGCCAGCAGCTTGGCAGGGGGCGTTGGCTACACCTTC; CDR3 protein: CASSLAGGVGYTF
clone size: -; V gene: TRBV7-9; J gene: TRBJ2-7; D gene: TRBD1; CDR3 DNA: TGTGCCAGCAGCTCCACGGACAGGGAGGACGAGCAGTACTTC; CDR3 protein: CASSSTDREDEQYF
clone size: -; V gene: TRBV20-1; J gene: TRBJ1-2; D gene: -; CDR3 DNA: TGCAGTGCTCTATACGGCAGGGCTTTTAACTATGGCTACACCTTC; CDR3 protein: CSALYGRAFNYGYTF
clone size: -; V gene: TRBV4-1; J gene: TRBJ2-1; D gene: -; CDR3 DNA: TGCGCCAGCAGCCAAGAAGGGGGGCTGGTTGAGCAGTTCTTC; CDR3 protein: CASSQEGGLVEQFF
clone size: -; V gene: TRBV7-9; J gene: TRBJ1-2; D gene: -; CDR3 DNA: TGTGCCAGCCCGTACAGGACACGTCTAGGGGATGTGTATGGCTACACCTTC; CDR3 protein: CASPYRTRLGDVYGYTF
clone size: few; V gene: TRBV27; J gene: TRBJ2-5; D gene: -; CDR3 DNA: TGTGCCAGCAGTGTGGGGGTAGGGGGAGAGACCCAGTACTTC; CDR3 protein: CASSVGVGGETQYF
clone size: few; V gene: TRBV11-2; J gene: TRBJ2-1; D gene: -; CDR3 DNA: TGTGCCAGCAGCTTGAACACGGGGTCAGGGTCCTACAATGAGCAGTTCTTC; CDR3 protein: CASSLNTGSGSYNEQFF
clone size: -; V gene: TRBV19; J gene: TRBJ2-2; D gene: -; CDR3 DNA: TGTGCCAGTAGTATAGGACGGATCACCGGGGAGCTGTTTTTT; CDR3 protein: CASSIGRITGELFF
clone size: -; V gene: TRBV29-1; J gene: TRBJ2-1; D gene: TRBD2; CDR3 DNA: TGCAGCGTGCAGAGCGGGGGGGCCTACAATGAGCAGTTCTTC; CDR3 protein: CSVQSGGAYNEQFF
clone size: many; V gene: TRBV7-2; J gene: TRBJ1-5; D gene: TRBD1; CDR3 DNA: TGTGCCAGCAGCTTGGGCTCCGGGACAGGATTCAATCAGCCCCAGCATTTT; CDR3 protein: CASSLGSGTGFNQPQHF
clone size: few; V gene: TRBV7-2; J gene: TRBJ1-1; D gene: -; CDR3 DNA: TGTGCCAGCAGCTTCGCCGGGTCTGACCAGGGCACTGAAGCTTTCTTT; CDR3 protein: CASSFAGSDQGTEAFF
clone size: -; V gene: TRBV7-9; J gene: TRBJ2-2; D gene: TRBD1; CDR3 DNA: TGTGCCAGCAGCCCCCCCCCCCCAGGGGGCTTAACCGGGGAGCTGTTTTTT; CDR3 protein: CASSPPPPGGLTGELFF
clone size: -; V gene: TRBV12-3/TRBV12-4; J gene: TRBJ2-3; D gene: -; CDR3 DNA: TGTGCCAGCCGGGACACCAACACAGATACGCAGTATTTT; CDR3 protein: CASRDTNTDTQYF
clone size: many; V gene: TRBV7-8; J gene: TRBJ1-3; D gene: -; CDR3 DNA: TGTGCCAGCAGCTTAGATCCAACCTCTGGAAACACCATATATTTT; CDR3 protein: CASSLDPTSGNTIYF
clone size: many; V gene: TRBV5-1; J gene: TRBJ2-1; D gene: TRBD1; CDR3 DNA: TGCGCCAGCAGCTTCCGGGACAGGGGGTTGGATGAGCAGTTCTTC; CDR3 protein: CASSFRDRGLDEQFF
clone size: few; V gene: TRBV27; J gene: TRBJ2-7; D gene: -; CDR3 DNA: TGTGCCAGCAGTTTCGGGCTAGACAGGATTTACGAGCAGTACTTC; CDR3 protein: CASSFGLDRIYEQYF
clone size: -; V gene: TRBV19; J gene: TRBJ2-1; D gene: TRBD2; CDR3 DNA: TGTGCCAGTAACCCCTTTGGGAGGGACAATGAGCAGTTCTTC; CDR3 protein: CASNPFGRDNEQFF
clone size: many; V gene: TRBV12-3/TRBV12-4; J gene: TRBJ1-2; D gene: -; CDR3 DNA: TGTGCCAGCAGTCCAGGACGTACTAACTATGGCTACACCTTC; CDR3 protein: CASSPGRTNYGYTF
clone size: few; V gene: TRBV5-6; J gene: TRBJ1-1; D gene: -; CDR3 DNA: TGTGCCAGCAGCTTGGCCGAAATTTGGACTGAAGCTTTCTTT; CDR3 protein: CASSLAEIWTEAFF
clone size: -; V gene: TRBV12-3/TRBV12-4; J gene: TRBJ1-1; D gene: -; CDR3 DNA: TGTGCCAGCCAACTGGGCGCTGAAGCTTTCTTT; CDR3 protein: CASQLGAEAFF
clone size: few; V gene: TRBV4-1; J gene: TRBJ2-1; D gene: -; CDR3 DNA: TGCGCCAGCAGCCAAGATCTTAGGACCACGGATGAGCAGTTCTTC; CDR3 protein: CASSQDLRTTDEQFF
clone size: -; V gene: TRBV6-5; J gene: TRBJ1-4; D gene: -; CDR3 DNA: TGTGCCAGCAGCCCCACACTGGGGGTTAATGAAAAACTGTTTTTT; CDR3 protein: CASSPTLGVNEKLFF
clone size: few; V gene: TRBV5-6; J gene: TRBJ2-1; D gene: -; CDR3 DNA: TGTGCCAGCAGCAGCGCCGGTTTTTACTACAATGAGCAGTTCTTC; CDR3 protein: CASSSAGFYYNEQFF
clone size: few; V gene: TRBV5-4; J gene: TRBJ1-1; D gene: -; CDR3 DNA: TGTGCCAGCAGCTTGGGTCGGGAGGTGGCCGCTGCGGAACTGGCTTTCTTT; CDR3 protein: CASSLGREVAAAELAFF
clone size: few; V gene: TRBV7-2; J gene: TRBJ1-6; D gene: -; CDR3 DNA: TGTGCCAGCAGCCTCTTGGGGGGGAGTTATAATTCACCCCTCCACTTT; CDR3 protein: CASSLLGGSYNSPLHF
clone size: -; V gene: TRBV6-5; J gene: TRBJ2-5; D gene: -; CDR3 DNA: TGTGCCAGCACGGGGTGGGGGGAAGAGACCCAGTACTTC; CDR3 protein: CASTGWGEETQYF
clone size: -; V gene: TRBV11-2; J gene: TRBJ2-3; D gene: -; CDR3 DNA: TGTGCCAGCAGGCAACTAGGTTTAGGGGCAGATACGCAGTATTTT; CDR3 protein: CASRQLGLGADTQYF
clone size: -; V gene: TRBV4-3; J gene: TRBJ2-2; D gene: -; CDR3 DNA: TGCGCCAGCAGCGCGACTACTACCGGGGAGCTGTTTTTT; CDR3 protein: CASSATTTGELFF
clone size: few; V gene: TRBV29-1; J gene: TRBJ2-1; D gene: TRBD2; CDR3 DNA: TGCAGCGTTGAAGACCCCGAACTAGCGGGGGGGCCCTATGAGCAGTTCTTC; CDR3 protein: CSVEDPELAGGPYEQFF
clone size: -; V gene: TRBV6-6; J gene: TRBJ2-7; D gene: -; CDR3 DNA: -; CDR3 protein: CASSTSTGTGPYEQYF
clone size: few; V gene: TRBV6-5; J gene: TRBJ1-1; D gene: -; CDR3 DNA: TGTGCCAGCAGTTTGGGCAGGGTTGCTGAAGCTTTCTTT; CDR3 protein: CASSLGRVAEAFF
clone size: few; V gene: TRBV6-5; J gene: TRBJ2-7; D gene: -; CDR3 DNA: TGTGCCAGCAGTTACTTCTCCATGGGGGGTCGATACGAGCAGTACTTC; CDR3 protein: CASSYFSMGGRYEQYF
clone size: -; V gene: TRBV5-6; J gene: TRBJ2-4; D gene: -; CDR3 DNA: TGTGCCAGCAGCTGGGCCGCTGACCGTAACATTCAGTACTTC; CDR3 protein: CASSWAADRNIQYF
clone size: few; V gene: TRBV15; J gene: TRBJ2-1; D gene: -; CDR3 DNA: TGTGCCACCAGCGTCCTAGGGGGAAACTTGAATGAGCAGTTCTTC; CDR3 protein: CATSVLGGNLNEQFF
clone size: -; V gene: TRBV9; J gene: TRBJ1-1; D gene: -; CDR3 DNA: TGTGCCAGCAGCGTAGGTCAGGGACTCACTGAAGCTTTCTTT; CDR3 protein: CASSVGQGLTEAFF
clone size: few; V gene: TRBV6-6; J gene: TRBJ2-3; D gene: -; CDR3 DNA: TGTGCCAGCAGTTACGCCCCAGGGAGTACAGATACGCAGTATTTT; CDR3 protein: CASSYAPGSTDTQYF
clone size: few; V gene: TRBV5-1; J gene: TRBJ1-1; D gene: -; CDR3 DNA: TGCGCCAGCAGCTGGAGAGGGGCTGAAGCTTTCTTT; CDR3 protein: CASSWRGAEAFF
clone size: -; V gene: TRBV2; J gene: TRBJ2-5; D gene: -; CDR3 DNA: TGTGCCAGCATCGACAGATGGAAGACCCAGTACTTC; CDR3 protein: CASIDRWKTQYF
clone size: many; V gene: TRBV7-9; J gene: TRBJ1-1; D gene: -; CDR3 DNA: TGTGCCAGCAGCTTCCAGGGAGCGAACACTGAAGCTTTCTTT; CDR3 protein: CASSFQGANTEAFF
clone size: -; V gene: TRBV20-1; J gene: TRBJ2-7; D gene: -; CDR3 DNA: TGCAGTGCTAGAGATCTGCTGGGGGATCCCTACGAGCAGTACTTC; CDR3 protein: CSARDLLGDPYEQYF
clone size: -; V gene: TRBV9; J gene: TRBJ2-7; D gene: TRBD1; CDR3 DNA: TGTGCCAGCAGCGTAGAGCCGGGACAGGGGGTTTACGAGCAGTACTTC; CDR3 protein: CASSVEPGQGVYEQYF
clone size: -; V gene: TRBV7-9; J gene: TRBJ2-3; D gene: -; CDR3 DNA: TGTGCCAGCAGCTCTTCCACTTACATCGTTTATGGACGCACAGATACGCAGTATTTT; CDR3 protein: CASSSSTYIVYGRTDTQYF
clone size: -; V gene: TRBV27; J gene: TRBJ1-2; D gene: -; CDR3 DNA: TGTGCCAGCAAGGGATTCCATGGCTACACCTTC; CDR3 protein: CASKGFHGYTF
clone size: many; V gene: TRBV10-3; J gene: TRBJ2-5; D gene: TRBD1; CDR3 DNA: TGTGCCATCAGTGCCGGGACAGAAGAGACCCAGTACTTC; CDR3 protein: CAISAGTEETQYF
clone size: -; V gene: TRBV7-6; J gene: TRBJ2-1; D gene: TRBD2; CDR3 DNA: TGTGCCAGCAGCTTAGGGGCTAGCGGGGGGCCTATCTACAATGAGCAGTTCTTC; CDR3 protein: CASSLGASGGPIYNEQFF
clone size: -; V gene: TRBV4-1; J gene: TRBJ2-2; D gene: -; CDR3 DNA: TGCGCCAGCAGCCAAGACGACTGGACTATGGGCGGGGAGCTGTTTTTT; CDR3 protein: CASSQDDWTMGGELFF
clone size: -; V gene: TRBV6-8; J gene: TRBJ2-7; D gene: -; CDR3 DNA: TGTGCCAGCAGTTACTCGGCAGGGAACGAGCAGTACTTC; CDR3 protein: CASSYSAGNEQYF
clone size: -; V gene: TRBV6-2/TRBV6-3; J gene: TRBJ1-2; D gene: TRBD1; CDR3 DNA: TGTGCCAGCAGTTACGGGACAGAGATAACCTATGGCTACACCTTC; CDR3 protein: CASSYGTEITYGYTF
clone size: -; V gene: TRBV6-2/TRBV6-3; J gene: TRBJ2-3; D gene: -; CDR3 DNA: TGTGCCAGCAGTTACGGGACCAGGGAACAGGATACGCAGTATTTT; CDR3 protein: CASSYGTREQDTQYF
clone size: -; V gene: TRBV5-5; J gene: TRBJ2-2; D gene: TRBD2; CDR3 DNA: TGTGCCAGCAGCTGGACTAGTGTTGGCACCGGGGAGCTGTTTTTT; CDR3 protein: CASSWTSVGTGELFF